This TCR beta chain was sequenced during a study of shared clonotypes between healthy human individuals. TCRdb's copy holds only in-frame clones and misses some; the assay was immunoSEQ multiplex PCR. Seen here are 2 million to 2.5 million clones, approximately 94% observed once, and the top ten hold more than 0.1%. This clone was detected only a few times. Memory CD4+ cells were the fraction left after CD45RA+ naive selection. Germline V gene sequence: CDR1 MGHRA, CDR2 YSYEKL. This CDR3 has 15 amino acids. V trimming: 0 bases; J trimming: 7 bases; junction bases outside the gene matches: 3. This chain joins TRBV4-1 and TRBJ1-5; 10 bases are a match to TRBD1. The sequence was collected from a man between 18 and 35 years old in good health. Sample: naive CD4+ T cells sorted from blood. Subset given: CD45RA+ positively selected. DNA of the CDR3: TGCGCCAGCAGCCAAGACGACAGGGGGCTGCAGCCCCAGCATTTT. Translating it yields CASSQDDRGLQPQHF.